The 17 T cell receptor beta chains in this list originate from one sample, sequenced in a study of blood T cell repertoires in COVID-19. Clones were sequenced by immunoSEQ multiplex PCR, and TCRdb holds only the in-frame ones, with some missing. The sample lists roughly 120,000 clones, 87% seen once, with 7.7% in the top ten. The sequenced sample consisted of peripheral blood. The receptors come from a human donor in a cohort sampled during active COVID-19.

The gene calls are TRBV9 and TRBJ2-1, with 7 bases aligning to TRBD2. The CDR3 is 16 amino acids. The germline V gene has CDR1 SGDLS and CDR2 YYNGEE. The V segment lost 1 base and the J segment 2 bases; nucleotides outside the gene matches: 6. The CDR3 region is CASSVSGGSTYNEQFF. CDR3 DNA sequence: TGTGCCAGCAGCGTAAGTGGCGGGAGTACCTACAATGAGCAGTTCTTC.

The chain combines TRBV3-1 (or the pseudogene TRBV3-2) with TRBJ2-2; TRBD2 matches at 9 bases. This CDR3 is 15 amino acids long. Germline CDR1 is LGHDT and CDR2 is YNNKEL (reference sequence). Trimming at V came to 6 bases and at J to 5 bases, leaving 7 bases not matched to a gene. CDR3 bases: TGTGCCAGCAGTGGGGGAGCGGGAGGTACCGGGGAGCTGTTTTTT. Its translation: CASSGGAGGTGELFF.

The chain joins TRBV5-1 to TRBJ2-5, with D possibly matching TRBD1 (5 bases). Between the trimmed V and J ends, which lost 4 bases and 5 bases, there was a span of 15 bases. This CDR3 has 14 residues. Germline loops: CDR1 SGHRS, CDR2 YFSETQ. The CDR3 reads CASSRGQGRETQYF. CDR3 DNA sequence: TGCGCCAGCAGCCGCGGACAAGGCCGGGAGACCCAGTACTTC. The whole variable domain, remainder taken from reference TRBV5-1 and TRBJ2-5, is KAGVTQTPRYLIKTRGQQVTLSCSPISGHRSVSWYQQTPGQGLQFLFEYFSETQRNKGNFPGRFSGRQFSNSRSEMNVSTLELGDSALYLCASSRGQGRETQYFGPGTRLLVL.

The chain combines TRBV6-4 with TRBJ2-7; D possibly corresponds to TRBD1 (5 bases). V was cut by 7 bases and J by 3 bases, with 10 bases left in between. The CDR3 is 12 amino acids. Germline assignment: CDR1 MRHNA and CDR2 SNTAGT. CDR3 nucleotides: TGTGCCAGCACAGGGCAGGACTACGAGCAGTACTTC. It is translated as CASTGQDYEQYF.

Comment on this clone: Mismatch with germline at one junction end may stem from a read error. V and J are TRBV18 and TRBJ2-7; 9 bases are a match to TRBD2. The germline V gene has CDR1 KGHSH and CDR2 LQKENI. The CDR3 runs to 14 residues. The CDR3 DNA is TGTGCCAGCTCATCACCGACTAGCGGAGGGGAGCAGTACTTC. Residues: CASSSPTSGGEQYF.

The chain has TRBV30 and TRBJ1-1; 10 bases map to TRBD1. The CDR3 is made up of 14 amino acids. From germline, CDR1 is GTSNPN and CDR2 SVGIG (reference sequence). V lost 3 bases and J lost 1; bases outside the gene matches: 2. CDR3 loop: CAWSRDRGNTEAFF. The DNA of the CDR3 is TGTGCCTGGAGCCGGGACAGGGGGAACACTGAAGCTTTCTTT.

The J gene is TRBJ2-5, the V gene TRBV2; D might be TRBD2 (5 bases). The CDR3 has 14 amino acids. Germline-derived CDR1 and CDR2 are SNHLY and FYNNEI. V was cut by 4 bases and J by 5 bases, with 14 bases left in between. This CDR3 reads CASSVEAGMETQYF. In DNA, the CDR3 is TGTGCCAGCAGTGTAGAGGCGGGTATGGAGACCCAGTACTTC.

This clone was recorded only once. The chain links TRBV11-2 to TRBJ1-1, with D unresolved. Germline lookup yields CDR1 SGHAT and CDR2 FQNNGV. The CDR3 consists of 17 residues. V lost 1 base and J lost 5, with 20 bases in between. As DNA, the CDR3 is TGTGCCAGCAGCTTAGCCATATTTCGGGGAAAGGAGACTGAAGCTTTCTTT. Protein sequence: CASSLAIFRGKETEAFF.

V and J are TRBV3-1 (or the pseudogene TRBV3-2) and TRBJ2-1; possible D gene TRBD2, 6 bases. The CDR3 loop spans 15 amino acids. The V end was cut by 1 base, the J end by 3 bases, with 10 bases between. Per the germline V gene, CDR1 is LGHDT and CDR2 is YNNKEL (reference sequence). CDR3 sequence (DNA): TGTGCCAGCAGCCAAGCCCCGCGGGACTACAATGAGCAGTTCTTC. Protein sequence: CASSQAPRDYNEQFF.

This clone was seen once. The rearrangement links TRBV30 to TRBJ2-5; D perhaps matches TRBD1 (6 bases). The germline CDR1 and CDR2 sequences are GTSNPN and SVGIG (reference sequence). CDR3 length: 11 residues. Trimming pared 7 bases from V and 2 bases from J, leaving 8 bases between. The CDR3 nucleotides read TGTGCCTCACAGGGACAAGAGACCCAGTACTTC. It translates to CASQGQETQYF. The full variable domain, rest sourced from reference TRBV30 and TRBJ2-5, is SQTIHQWPATLVQPVGSPLSLECTVEGTSNPNLYWYRQAAGRGLQLLFYSVGIGQISSEVPQNLSASRPQDRQFILSSKKLLLSDSGFYLCASQGQETQYFGPGTRLLVL.

The chain uses TRBV18 and TRBJ1-5; a possible D gene is TRBD1 (5 bases). Germline loops: CDR1 KGHSH, CDR2 LQKENI. Deletions cut 0 bases from V and 6 bases from J, with 12 bases between. This CDR3 is built from 15 residues. CDR3 in DNA: TGTGCCAGCTCACCACCGGCGGGGGGAGTTCAGCCCCAGCATTTT. Protein sequence: CASSPPAGGVQPQHF. The whole variable domain, filled in from reference TRBV18 and TRBJ1-5, reads NAGVMQNPRHLVRRRGQEARLRCSPMKGHSHVYWYRQLPEEGLKFMVYLQKENIIDESGMPKERFSAEFPKEGPSILRIQQVVRGDSAAYFCASSPPAGGVQPQHFGDGTRLSIL.

This chain connects TRBV5-4 to TRBJ2-3; TRBD2 agrees at 8 bases. V gave up 4 bases and J gave up 2 bases; unmatched junction bases: 9. This CDR3 is 16 amino acids long. Germline CDR1 reads SGHNT; CDR2 reads YYREEE (reference sequence). Here the CDR3 DNA reads TGTGCCAGCAGCCCGGGACTAGAGCTCGACACAGATACGCAGTATTTT. Its translation: CASSPGLELDTDTQYF.

The chain is built from TRBV11-2 and TRBJ1-4; a weak D match, TRBD1 (5 bases). CDR1 is SGHAT and CDR2 is FQNNGV in the germline V gene. This CDR3 comprises 14 residues. Trimming cost V 0 bases and J 8 bases, with 10 bases left between them. The CDR3 region is CASSLEAGREKLFF. The CDR3 nucleotides are TGTGCCAGCAGCTTAGAGGCAGGGAGGGAAAAACTGTTTTTT.

The chain recombines TRBV4-1 with TRBJ2-5; 11 bases fit TRBD2. The CDR3 has 17 amino acids. Germline V gene data show CDR1 as MGHRA and CDR2 as YSYEKL. The V gene end was trimmed by 4 bases and the J gene end by 5 bases; junction bases not matched to a gene: 12. CDR3 region: CASSLGTTSGSFETQYF. The CDR3 DNA reads as TGCGCCAGCAGCCTCGGAACTACTAGCGGGAGTTTCGAGACCCAGTACTTC.

This sequence joins TRBV19 and TRBJ2-3, with 7 positions matching TRBD2. V was clipped by 4 bases and J by 0 bases; unmatched bases: 7. The CDR3 loop spans 16 amino acids. Germline CDR1 LNHDA, CDR2 SQIVND (reference sequence). In DNA form, the CDR3 reads TGTGCCAGTAGTAGTGGGGGGGATCCTAGCACAGATACGCAGTATTTT. This sequence encodes CASSSGGDPSTDTQYF.

The rearrangement joins TRBV24-1 to TRBJ1-4; the match to TRBD1 covers 9 bases. CDR1 is KGHDR and CDR2 is SFDVKD in the germline V gene. Germline trimming cut 4 bases from V and 8 bases from J; bases unmatched to any gene: 7. CDR3 length equals 15 residues. CDR3 bases: TGTGCCACCAGTGACCCGGGACAGGGCGGCGAAAAACTGTTTTTT. This gives the protein CATSDPGQGGEKLFF.

The CDR3 DNA reads TGTGCCAGCAGCCGCCCCGGGACAGGGAAGGGCTACACCTTC. Translating gives CASSRPGTGKGYTF. The rearrangement uses TRBV16 and TRBJ1-2; TRBD1 matches 9 bases. With 4 bases clipped from V and 8 bases from J, the junction kept 8 bases outside the gene matches. Per germline, CDR1 KGHSY and CDR2 FQNENV. This CDR3 has 14 amino acids.